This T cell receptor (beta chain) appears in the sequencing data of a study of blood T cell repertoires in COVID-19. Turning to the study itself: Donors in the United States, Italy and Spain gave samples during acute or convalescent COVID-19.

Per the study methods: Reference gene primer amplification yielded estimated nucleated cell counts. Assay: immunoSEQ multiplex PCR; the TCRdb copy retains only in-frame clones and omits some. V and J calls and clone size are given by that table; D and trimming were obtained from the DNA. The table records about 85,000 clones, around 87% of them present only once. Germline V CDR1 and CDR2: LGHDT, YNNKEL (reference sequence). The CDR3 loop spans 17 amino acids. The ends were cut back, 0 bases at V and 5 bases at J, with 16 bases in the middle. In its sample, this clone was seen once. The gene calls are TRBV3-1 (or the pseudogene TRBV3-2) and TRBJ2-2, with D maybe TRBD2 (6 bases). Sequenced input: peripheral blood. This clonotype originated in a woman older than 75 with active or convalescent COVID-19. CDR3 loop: CASSQERTGVQTGELFF. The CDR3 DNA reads TGTGCCAGCAGCCAAGAAAGGACGGGAGTTCAAACCGGGGAGCTGTTTTTT.